The 32 T cell receptor beta chains given below trace back to one sample, sequenced in a study of blood T cell repertoires in COVID-19. The repertoire was sequenced with immunoSEQ multiplex PCR; TCRdb's copy has only in-frame clones and lacks some. The table has some 240,000 clones, around three quarters seen once; the top ten hold around 7.3%. The sequencing input was peripheral blood. Receptor source: a woman in her 70s with acute or convalescent COVID-19.

This chain connects TRBV24-1 to TRBJ2-1; 11 bases match TRBD2. Germline values: CDR1 KGHDR, CDR2 SFDVKD. The CDR3 covers 16 residues. The ends lost 5 bases at V and 7 bases at J; junction bases unmatched: 9. The CDR3 DNA reads TGTGCCACCAGTGCCACGGGACTAGCGGACTCAAATGAGCAGTTCTTC. The encoded protein is CATSATGLADSNEQFF.

This chain uses TRBV7-2 with TRBJ2-3; TRBD2 aligns across 9 bases. Germline V gene data show CDR1 as SGHTA and CDR2 as FQGNSA. Unmatched junction bases numbered 2, after V lost 7 bases and J lost 0 bases. The CDR3 loop spans 14 amino acids. The CDR3 loop is CASKRGASTDTQYF. The CDR3, as DNA: TGTGCCAGCAAGCGGGGGGCCAGCACAGATACGCAGTATTTT. The full variable domain, in which reference TRBV7-2 and TRBJ2-3 provide the parts outside the CDR3, is GAGVSQSPSNKVTEKGKDVELRCDPISGHTALYWYRQSLGQGLEFLIYFQGNSAPDKSGLPSDRFSAERTGGSVSTLTIQRTQQEDSAVYLCASKRGASTDTQYFGPGTRLTVL.

This chain joins TRBV29-1 and TRBJ1-2, with D possibly being TRBD1 (5 bases). The CDR3 is made up of 15 amino acids. The V and J ends lost 4 bases and 4 bases respectively, with 19 bases between them. Germline assignment: CDR1 SQVTM and CDR2 ANQGSEA. The chain's CDR3 is CSVVVAIGGGYGYTF. The CDR3 bases are TGCAGCGTTGTAGTCGCGATTGGGGGAGGCTATGGCTACACCTTC.

The V and J genes are TRBV7-3 and TRBJ2-3; no definite D call. V lost 6 bases, J lost 4 bases, and 11 bases lay in between. The CDR3 extends over 13 amino acids. Germline lookup yields CDR1 SGHTA and CDR2 FQGTGA. In DNA, the CDR3 is TGTGCCAGCAGTTTCGACGGAGCAGATACGCAGTATTTT. This translates into CASSFDGADTQYF.

The chain couples TRBV3-1 (or the pseudogene TRBV3-2) to TRBJ2-3; 8 nucleotides line up with TRBD1. The CDR3 consists of 17 residues. Trimming removed 1 base from V and 4 bases from J; junction bases left unmatched: 10. CDR1 is LGHDT and CDR2 is YNNKEL in the germline V gene (reference sequence). The CDR3 region is CASSQVYTRTGPDTQYF. CDR3 in DNA: TGTGCCAGCAGCCAAGTCTATACAAGGACAGGGCCAGATACGCAGTATTTT.

This clone was seen only a few times. The chain couples TRBV6-2 or TRBV6-3 to TRBJ1-4, with TRBD1 identical over 8 bases. The CDR3 is 15 residues long. Trimming removed 5 bases from V and 6 bases from J; junction bases left unmatched: 8. Germline CDR1 and CDR2: MNHEY and SVGEGT. The CDR3 DNA is TGTGCCAGCAGTAACGGACAGGGCGGCCATGAAAAACTGTTTTTT. It encodes CASSNGQGGHEKLFF.

This clone was seen a few times. The CDR3 DNA reads TGCAGTGCTAGCCCTGCCGAGGTGGCTTTCTTT. As protein: CSASPAEVAFF. The V and J genes are TRBV20-1 and TRBJ1-1; no definite D call. CDR3 length: 11 residues. Germline CDR1 DFQATT, CDR2 SNEGSKA (reference sequence). The V end was cut by 3 bases, the J end by 11 bases, with 13 bases between.

The V and J genes are TRBV7-6 and TRBJ2-5; D possibly corresponds to TRBD2 (5 bases). With 5 bases removed from V and 9 bases from J, the gap between germline ends came to 22 bases. The CDR3 extends over 15 amino acids. Germline CDR1 reads SGHVS; CDR2 reads FNYEAQ. The CDR3 loop reads CASSPRLSRVEAQYF. The CDR3 DNA follows: TGTGCCAGCAGCCCCCGGCTGTCTCGCGTGGAGGCCCAGTACTTC.

The V gene is TRBV11-2, the J gene TRBJ2-7; TRBD1 agrees at 10 bases. This CDR3 contains 14 residues. J gave up 6 bases and V 5 bases, and 7 bases lay outside the gene matches. Germline loops: CDR1 SGHAT, CDR2 FQNNGV. The CDR3 nucleotides are TGTGCCAGCAGCCAGCAGACAGGGGGCGGCGAGCAGTACTTC. Its protein product is CASSQQTGGGEQYF.

The chain joins TRBV6-5 to TRBJ1-2; perhaps TRBD1 as D (5 bases). Trimming left V 6 bases short and J 5 bases short, with 13 bases between. The CDR3 has 13 amino acids. Germline CDR1 reads MNHEY; CDR2 reads SVGAGI. In DNA form, the CDR3 reads TGTGCCAGCAGACAACACCCAGGGTATGGCTACACCTTC. Translation gives CASRQHPGYGYTF.

This clone showed up just once. The V gene is TRBV12-5, the J gene TRBJ1-5; D gene ambiguous. This CDR3 region has 15 residues. Per germline, CDR1 LGHNT and CDR2 FRNRAP. With 5 bases removed from V and 2 bases from J, the gap between germline ends came to 13 bases. Here the CDR3 DNA reads TGTGCTAGTGGTCCTGATGGGGAGGGCAATCAGCCCCAGCATTTT. Amino acids: CASGPDGEGNQPQHF.

Regarding this clone: The sample holds other DNA sequences that translate to the same CDR3. The chain has TRBV6-5 and TRBJ1-2, with 9 bases fitting TRBD1. The CDR3 loop spans 12 amino acids. Per germline, CDR1 MNHEY and CDR2 SVGAGI. J was trimmed by 8 bases and V by 4 bases; bases with no gene match: 2. In DNA, the CDR3 is TGTGCCAGCAGTTGGACAGGGGACGGCTACACCTTC. Translating it yields CASSWTGDGYTF.

This clone was seen a single time. The V call is TRBV29-1, the J call TRBJ1-1; 9 bases map to TRBD1. This CDR3 has 13 residues. Trimming removed 6 bases from V and 10 bases from J; junction bases left unmatched: 12. Germline V gene lookup returns CDR1 SQVTM and CDR2 ANQGSEA. The chain's CDR3 is CSVIQGASDSAFF. Here the CDR3 DNA reads TGCAGCGTCATACAGGGGGCCTCGGACTCAGCTTTCTTT. The full variable domain, in which reference TRBV29-1 and TRBJ1-1 provide the parts outside the CDR3, is SAVISQKPSRDICQRGTSLTIQCQVDSQVTMMFWYRQQPGQSLTLIATANQGSEATYESGFVIDKFPISRPNLTFSTLTVSNMSPEDSSIYLCSVIQGASDSAFFGQGTRLTVV.

The chain joins TRBV6-2 or TRBV6-3 to TRBJ2-3, with D hard to call. Germline values: CDR1 MNHEY, CDR2 SVGEGT. This CDR3 is built from 13 residues. Trimming cost V 4 bases and J 1 base, with 6 bases left between them. The CDR3 reads CASSSQGTDTQYF. The CDR3 nucleotides read TGTGCCAGCAGTTCCCAGGGCACAGATACGCAGTATTTT.

The V and J genes are TRBV6-4 and TRBJ2-7; D might be TRBD2 (5 bases). The CDR3 is 15 amino acids. Trimming left V 4 bases short and J 2 bases short, with 15 bases between. Germline lookup yields CDR1 MRHNA and CDR2 SNTAGT. CDR3 nucleotide sequence: TGTGCCAGCAGTGTGGAGGCAGACCCTACCTACGAGCAGTACTTC. This gives the protein CASSVEADPTYEQYF.

Notes on this clone: This CDR3 is also generated by other DNA sequences in the sample. The chain is built from TRBV18 and TRBJ2-1; 8 bases map to TRBD2. With 0 bases clipped from V and 4 bases from J, the junction kept 5 bases outside the gene matches. The CDR3 covers 16 residues. Germline CDR1 reads KGHSH; CDR2 reads LQKENI. The CDR3 loop is CASSPPGAGAYNEQFF. CDR3 DNA sequence: TGTGCCAGCTCACCACCGGGAGCGGGGGCTTACAATGAGCAGTTCTTC.

This chain links TRBV20-1 with TRBJ1-5; the D is unclear. V was cut by 3 bases and J by 2 bases, with 20 bases left in between. Germline assignment: CDR1 DFQATT and CDR2 SNEGSKA (reference sequence). The CDR3 consists of 17 residues. CDR3 residues: CSASPLRRGARNQPQHF. CDR3 bases: TGCAGTGCTAGTCCCCTTCGCCGAGGTGCGCGCAATCAGCCCCAGCATTTT.

This chain links TRBV4-3 with TRBJ2-3; 10 bases agree with TRBD2. The junction had 9 bases not matched to a gene; V was cut back by 2 bases and J by 1 base. Germline CDR1 reads LGHNA; CDR2 reads YSLEER. There are 18 residues in the CDR3. CDR3 protein: CASSQSASGGHRTDTQYF. CDR3 nucleotide sequence: TGCGCCAGCAGCCAATCGGCTAGCGGGGGCCATCGCACAGATACGCAGTATTTT.

This clone was counted a single time. The V call is TRBV11-3, the J call TRBJ2-3, with D perhaps matching TRBD2 (5 bases). Germline V gives CDR1 SGHNT, CDR2 YENEEA. Trimming took 4 bases from V and 2 from J, leaving 10 bases between them. The length of the CDR3 is 14 residues. The CDR3 here is CASSSHGNTDTQYF. The CDR3 coding sequence is TGTGCCAGCAGCTCCCACGGGAACACAGATACGCAGTATTTT.

V gene TRBV2 combines with J gene TRBJ1-1; D perhaps matches TRBD1 (5 bases). CDR1 is SNHLY and CDR2 is FYNNEI in the germline V gene. V was cut by 2 bases and J by 4 bases, with 14 bases left in between. CDR3 size: 15 residues. The CDR3 protein is CASSESGSGATEAFF. The CDR3 coding sequence is TGTGCCAGCAGTGAAAGTGGAAGCGGGGCCACTGAAGCTTTCTTT.

V is TRBV6-6 and J is TRBJ2-7, with D tentatively TRBD1 (5 bases). Germline CDR1 is MNHNY and CDR2 is SVGAGI (reference sequence). CDR3 size: 12 residues. Between the trimmed V and J ends, which lost 4 bases and 5 bases, there was a span of 9 bases. CDR3 loop: CASSSQGNEQYF. The CDR3 coding sequence is TGTGCCAGCAGTTCCCAGGGTAACGAGCAGTACTTC.

On this clone: The sample contains more than one DNA sequence encoding this CDR3. This CDR3 reads CASSLGGRGTDTQYF. The CDR3 DNA reads as TGTGCCAGCAGCTTAGGGGGGCGGGGCACAGATACGCAGTATTTT. J is TRBJ2-3 and V is TRBV7-8, with D perhaps matching TRBD1 (6 bases). Deletions cut 1 base from V and 1 base from J, with 9 bases between. The CDR3 is made up of 15 amino acids. Germline V gives CDR1 SGHVS, CDR2 FQNEAQ.

Turning to this clone: At the DNA level, this CDR3 is encoded by other sequences in the same sample as well. This rearrangement joins TRBV30 to TRBJ1-1, with D hard to call. V was pared by 2 bases and J by 5 bases, with 9 bases between. Germline V gene data show CDR1 as GTSNPN and CDR2 as SVGIG (reference sequence). The CDR3 sequence is 12 residues long. CDR3: CAWSPGRTEAFF. In DNA form, the CDR3 reads TGTGCCTGGAGTCCGGGGAGGACTGAAGCTTTCTTT.

This clone is a singleton in its sample. The chain employs TRBV27 and TRBJ1-5; no firm D call. Trimming shortened V by 4 bases and J by 0 bases, and 7 bases separated the two germline ends. The germline CDR1 and CDR2 sequences are MNHEY and SMNVEV (reference sequence). The CDR3 totals 14 residues. DNA for the CDR3: TGTGCCAGCAGTTGGCATCCTAGCAATCAGCCCCAGCATTTT. Amino acid sequence: CASSWHPSNQPQHF.

V gene TRBV9 combines with J gene TRBJ2-5, with TRBD2 matching over 14 bases. J gave up 5 bases and V 2 bases, and 5 bases lay outside the gene matches. Germline assignment: CDR1 SGDLS and CDR2 YYNGEE. The CDR3 is 16 residues long. The CDR3 DNA is TGTGCCAGCAGCGTGACTAGCGGGGGGGCCGGGGAGACCCAGTACTTC. Translated, it gives CASSVTSGGAGETQYF.

The chain is built from TRBV30 and TRBJ1-1; the D gene is possibly TRBD1 (5 bases). CDR1 GTSNPN and CDR2 SVGIG come from the germline V gene (reference sequence). This CDR3 region has 13 residues. V was clipped by 2 bases and J by 5 bases, with 12 bases between them. CDR3 amino acids: CAWSMAPGTEAFF. In DNA, the CDR3 is TGTGCCTGGAGTATGGCCCCAGGGACTGAAGCTTTCTTT.

The chain combines TRBV6-4 with TRBJ1-6; 8 bases fit TRBD1. V lost 2 bases and J lost 7; bases outside the gene matches: 4. Germline-derived CDR1 and CDR2 are MRHNA and SNTAGT. The CDR3 is 15 residues long. CDR3 region: CASSDGQGRNSPLHF. Here the CDR3 DNA reads TGTGCCAGCAGTGACGGACAGGGAAGGAATTCACCCCTCCACTTT.

The chain carries TRBV18 and TRBJ1-1, with 7 bases that match TRBD1. The trim removed 4 bases at V and 1 base at J, leaving 6 bases unmatched. This CDR3 contains 15 residues. The V gene's germline CDR1 is KGHSH and CDR2 LQKENI. DNA of the CDR3: TGTGCCAGCTCACTAAATACAGGGGAGAACACTGAAGCTTTCTTT. Its translation is CASSLNTGENTEAFF.

The gene calls are TRBV6-6 and TRBJ1-6, with D perhaps TRBD1 (6 bases). This CDR3 has 15 amino acids. The V gene's germline CDR1 is MNHNY and CDR2 SVGAGI (reference sequence). V lost 6 bases to trimming and J lost 9 bases, with 18 bases between them. The CDR3, as DNA: TGTGCCAGCAGCACCGGGACCGGGACAACTTCACCCCTCCACTTT. Encoded protein: CASSTGTGTTSPLHF.

The chain is built from TRBV25-1 and TRBJ1-1, with 8 bases matching TRBD1. J gave up 13 bases and V 2 bases, and 9 bases lay outside the gene matches. CDR3 size: 13 residues. Looked up from germline, CDR1 is MGHDK and CDR2 is SYGVNS. CDR3 nucleotide sequence: TGTGCCAGCAGTGAACAGGGGGCGCGGGTAGATTTCTTT. Amino acid sequence: CASSEQGARVDFF.

This clone has more than one count but fewer than ten. V and J are TRBV5-8 and TRBJ1-1, with 9 bases fitting TRBD1. The germline V gene encodes CDR1 SGHTS and CDR2 YDEGEE. V lost 6 bases and J lost 4; bases outside the gene matches: 10. This CDR3 has 15 amino acids. The CDR3 nucleotides are TGTGCCAGCATCTCCTGGACAGGGGTAAGCACTGAAGCTTTCTTT. Translating gives CASISWTGVSTEAFF.

This rearrangement joins TRBV7-9 to TRBJ1-4; 7 nucleotides match TRBD1. The CDR3 totals 17 residues. V dropped 5 bases and J dropped 5; count of bases not matched to a gene: 14. The germline gives CDR1 SEHNR, CDR2 FQNEAQ (reference sequence). The CDR3, as DNA: TGTGCCAGCAGCCCGACGGGTCTTACAGGGGAAAATGAAAAACTGTTTTTT. Residues: CASSPTGLTGENEKLFF.